This T cell receptor (beta chain) stems from a study of cytomegalovirus exposure and HLA in healthy donors. As for the study in general: Counted in an early data release were 65 million to 100 million unique TCRs from HLA-typed donors. Most donors, roughly 84% of approximately 400 genotyped, fell in the Caucasian-associated ancestry cluster.

The V gene lost 4 bases and the J gene lost 0 bases, with 10 bases spanning the gap. The CDR3 contains 14 residues. Germline loops: CDR1 MGHRA, CDR2 YSYEKL. Likely unrecorded immune exposures existed in these nominally healthy donors. Researchers ran the PCR with 60 Vbeta and 13 Jbeta primers. Assay used: immunoSEQ multiplex PCR; TCRdb lists only in-frame clones, some missing. The profile shows more than 150,000 clones, 65% to 80% of them singletons. The chain combines TRBV4-1 with TRBJ2-7; D may be TRBD2 (6 bases). The receptor was derived from a woman aged 25 to 39 in good health and CMV-seropositive. The source material was PBMCs. CDR3 protein: CASSPRGSSYEQYF. CDR3 sequence (DNA): TGCGCCAGCAGCCCTCGGGGGTCCTCCTACGAGCAGTACTTC.